This T cell receptor (beta chain) was sequenced for a study of blood T cell repertoires in COVID-19. Original methodology: Estimation of nucleated cell counts was performed using reference gene primer amplification. The data were produced by immunoSEQ multiplex PCR, yet TCRdb's version contains in-frame clones alone and is incomplete. That table furnishes V, J and clone size, whereas the DNA furnished D and trimming. The data contain some 330,000 clones, around 87% of them seen just once; the ten biggest clones take up around 1.9%. CDR1 and CDR2 from the germline V gene are GTSNPN and SVGIG (reference sequence). This CDR3 comprises 15 residues. The ends were cut back, 0 bases at V and 0 bases at J, with 9 bases in the middle.

Sequencing was performed on PBMCs or T cells enriched from blood (not recorded which). The clonotype originates from a man aged 40-55 years in a cohort exposed to, infected with or recovered from COVID-19 (not recorded which). The chain joins TRBV30 to TRBJ1-5; D gene unclear. The CDR3 region is CAWSVRGNSNQPQHF. The CDR3 DNA reads TGTGCCTGGAGTGTTCGGGGAAATAGCAATCAGCCCCAGCATTTT.